Below, 22 T cell receptor beta chains from the same sample are listed, as sequenced in a study of T-cell memory formation after mild COVID-19. TCRdb reanalysed the 5' RACE reads using MiXCR and keeps one entry per CDR3 protein. The sample holds 250,000 to 350,000 distinct CDR3 sequences, around 15% seen once. Sequenced: PBMCs or a T cell subset sorted from them (not recorded which). The receptor set was obtained from a man aged 18 to 30 who had mild COVID-19 (a few samples of this study predate the infection). Cell type and time point are not known.

This clonotype was seen more than once but under ten times. This sequence joins TRBV2 and TRBJ2-1; D tentatively reads TRBD1 or TRBD2 (5 bases each). Trimming cost V 5 bases and J 13 bases, with 12 bases left between them. This CDR3 region has 11 residues. Germline values: CDR1 SNHLY, CDR2 FYNNEI. CDR3 residues: CASSPGGVQFF. DNA of the CDR3: TGTGCCAGCAGTCCTGGGGGAGTCCAGTTCTTC. Filled out from reference TRBV2 and TRBJ2-1, the complete variable domain reads EPEVTQTPSHQVTQMGQEVILRCVPISNHLYFYWYRQILGQKVEFLVSFYNNEISEKSEIFDDQFSVERPDGSNFTLKIRSTKLEDSAMYFCASSPGGVQFFGPGTRLTVL.

V is TRBV10-3 and J is TRBJ2-5, with TRBD2 matching 15 bases. The trim removed 3 bases at V and 5 bases at J, leaving 1 base unmatched. The CDR3 contains 15 residues. Germline CDR1 and CDR2: ENHRY and SYGVKD. The CDR3 spells CAISDGTSGGETQYF. CDR3 bases: TGTGCCATCAGTGATGGGACTAGCGGGGGGGAGACCCAGTACTTC.

V is TRBV7-9 and J is TRBJ1-4; D is possibly TRBD1 (6 bases). CDR1 is SEHNR, CDR2 FQNEAQ, per germline (reference sequence). This CDR3 has 18 residues. Trimming stripped 2 bases from V and 0 bases from J, with 16 bases between. CDR3 protein: CASSLLPGEGATNEKLFF. CDR3 DNA sequence: TGTGCCAGCAGCTTACTGCCAGGGGAGGGGGCAACTAATGAAAAACTGTTTTTT. Complete variable domain (other parts from reference TRBV7-9 and TRBJ1-4): DTGVSQNPRHKITKRGQNVTFRCDPISEHNRLYWYRQTLGQGPEFLTYFQNEAQLEKSRLLSDRFSAERPKGSFSTLEIQRTEQGDSAMYLCASSLLPGEGATNEKLFFGSGTQLSVL.

This clonotype was observed many times. This chain joins TRBV4-1 and TRBJ1-6, with TRBD1 matching over 8 bases. The germline gives CDR1 MGHRA, CDR2 YSYEKL. The CDR3 is 16 amino acids. After removal of 0 bases from V and 10 bases from J, the junction contained 8 bases not matched to a gene. The CDR3 DNA is TGCGCCAGCAGCCAAGATCCCCCAGGGGGCCACTCACCCCTCCACTTT. Translation: CASSQDPPGGHSPLHF.

V usage is TRBV7-8 and J usage is TRBJ2-3; 10 bases fit TRBD2. The CDR3 loop spans 16 amino acids. The germline V gene encodes CDR1 SGHVS and CDR2 FQNEAQ. Trimming removed 3 bases from V and 5 bases from J; junction bases left unmatched: 8. The CDR3 nucleotides read TGTGCCAGCAGCTTGGAGCGGGGGGGCCGAGGAGATACGCAGTATTTT. Translated, it gives CASSLERGGRGDTQYF.

This clonotype has only a few counts. The chain couples TRBV5-1 to TRBJ2-1; D possibly matches TRBD1 or TRBD2 (6 bases each). The CDR3 contains 16 residues. The germline gives CDR1 SGHRS, CDR2 YFSETQ. Deletions cut 4 bases from V and 2 bases from J, with 16 bases between. The CDR3 DNA follows: TGCGCCAGCAGCCGAATCGAGGGGGGCCCCTACAATGAGCAGTTCTTC. Translated: CASSRIEGGPYNEQFF.

The chain uses TRBV7-2 and TRBJ2-5; tentatively, D is TRBD2 (5 bases). The V end was cut by 1 base, the J end by 7 bases, with 16 bases between. Germline V lookup: CDR1 SGHTA, CDR2 FQGNSA. The CDR3 has 15 amino acids. In DNA form, the CDR3 reads TGTGCCAGCAGCTTAGTGGCAGGCAAAGGAGGGACCCAGTACTTC. As protein: CASSLVAGKGGTQYF.

This clonotype appeared a few times. The rearrangement joins TRBV12-3 or TRBV12-4 to TRBJ1-2, with 7 bases that match TRBD1. The V segment lost 5 bases and the J segment 7 bases; nucleotides outside the gene matches: 7. The CDR3 totals 13 residues. The CDR3 protein is CASSPTGTSGYTF. The CDR3 DNA is TGTGCCAGCAGTCCGACAGGGACGAGTGGCTACACCTTC.

The V call is TRBV29-1, the J call TRBJ2-7, with 8 bases lining up with TRBD1. The CDR3 spans 16 residues. Germline trimming cut 6 bases from V and 2 bases from J; bases unmatched to any gene: 15. CDR1 and CDR2 (germline): SQVTM, ANQGSEA. CDR3 residues: CSVESIDRGPTYEQYV. As DNA, the CDR3 is TGCAGCGTCGAAAGTATCGACAGGGGCCCCACCTACGAGCAGTACGTC.

This chain joins TRBV20-1 and TRBJ1-2; 10 positions match TRBD1. The CDR3 consists of 15 residues. V shed 0 bases and J 8 bases; nucleotides not matched to a gene: 9. Per the germline V gene, CDR1 is DFQATT and CDR2 is SNEGSKA (reference sequence). Here the CDR3 reads CSARDQGQGIGGYTF. The CDR3 DNA sequence: TGCAGTGCTAGAGATCAGGGACAGGGGATCGGAGGCTACACCTTC.

J is TRBJ2-2 and V is TRBV12-3 or TRBV12-4, with D tentatively TRBD1 (6 bases). The CDR3 is 14 residues long. Between the trimmed V and J ends, which lost 6 bases and 7 bases, there was a span of 15 bases. The CDR3 nucleotides read TGTGCCAGCAGCCCGTCAGGGGACGGCGGGGAGCTGTTTTTT. Amino acids: CASSPSGDGGELFF.

The genes are TRBV6-5 and TRBJ1-1, with 9 bases aligning to TRBD1. Germline CDR1 MNHEY, CDR2 SVGAGI. The CDR3 covers 14 residues. The V segment lost 2 bases and the J segment 10 bases; nucleotides outside the gene matches: 8. The CDR3 here is CASSYHRDRVGAFF. The CDR3 DNA reads as TGTGCCAGCAGTTACCACCGGGACAGGGTCGGAGCTTTCTTT.

The chain has TRBV7-2 and TRBJ2-6; no clear D. The CDR3 loop spans 17 amino acids. CDR1 SGHTA and CDR2 FQGNSA come from the germline V gene. V lost 5 bases and J 2 bases, leaving 16 bases between the germline ends. CDR3 in amino acids: CASSHRVLFTGANVLTF. The CDR3 region has the DNA TGTGCCAGCAGCCACCGGGTTCTTTTCACTGGGGCCAACGTCCTGACTTTC.

This clonotype was counted between two and nine times. The chain uses TRBV5-1 and TRBJ2-1; possibly TRBD1 or TRBD2 for D (5 bases each). The CDR3 has 13 residues. The germline V gene encodes CDR1 SGHRS and CDR2 YFSETQ. Trimming took 0 bases from V and 9 from J, leaving 10 bases between them. The CDR3 region has the DNA TGCGCCAGCAGCTTGGGAGAGAGGGGTGAGCAGTTCTTC. Protein: CASSLGERGEQFF.

This clonotype appeared a few times. The rearrangement uses TRBV27 and TRBJ1-2, with TRBD1 matching over 7 bases. The germline V gene has CDR1 MNHEY and CDR2 SMNVEV (reference sequence). V trimming: 5 bases; J trimming: 4 bases; junction bases outside the gene matches: 4. The CDR3 spans 13 residues. The CDR3 protein is CASSLRGFYGYTF. The CDR3 DNA reads as TGTGCCAGCAGTCTCAGGGGGTTCTATGGCTACACCTTC.

CDR3 bases: TGCAGCGTGCAGAACACTGAAGCTTTCTTT. Amino acid sequence: CSVQNTEAFF. The rearrangement links TRBV29-1 to TRBJ1-1; D is ambiguous. V was shortened by 6 bases and J by 1 base, with 3 bases between the two germline ends. The germline V gene has CDR1 SQVTM and CDR2 ANQGSEA. This CDR3 comprises 10 residues.

This clonotype was counted between two and nine times. Here the CDR3 DNA reads TGTGCCAGCAGCGTATACAGGCTCGGCACTGAAGCTTTCTTT. Its translation: CASSVYRLGTEAFF. This sequence joins TRBV6-5 and TRBJ1-1; a possible D gene is TRBD1 (5 bases). Per germline, CDR1 MNHEY and CDR2 SVGAGI. CDR3 length equals 14 residues. Trimming left V 6 bases short and J 4 bases short, with 15 bases between.

The chain employs TRBV9 and TRBJ2-3; the match to TRBD2 covers 9 bases. The germline CDR1 and CDR2 sequences are SGDLS and YYNGEE. The CDR3 has 15 amino acids. Losses at the gene ends were 3 bases for V and 2 bases for J; bases not matched to a gene: 4. CDR3 protein: CASSESGGYTDTQYF. Here the CDR3 DNA reads TGTGCCAGCAGCGAGAGCGGGGGGTACACAGATACGCAGTATTTT. Based on the CDR3 plus reference TRBV9 and TRBJ2-3, the full variable domain is DSGVTQTPKHLITATGQRVTLRCSPRSGDLSVYWYQQSLDQGLQFLIQYYNGEERAKGNILERFSAQQFPDLHSELNLSSLELGDSALYFCASSESGGYTDTQYFGPGTRLTVL.

This clonotype came up a few times. The rearrangement links TRBV12-3 or TRBV12-4 to TRBJ2-7; D possibly uses TRBD1 or TRBD2 (7 bases each). Trimming removed 3 bases at V and 4 bases at J, with 22 bases between. The CDR3 has 17 amino acids. DNA for the CDR3: TGTGCCAGCAGTTTTCTCGGGGGGATGACAGGGAGGTACGAGCAGTACTTC. Its translation is CASSFLGGMTGRYEQYF.

The chain couples TRBV29-1 to TRBJ1-6; D uncertain. Between the trimmed V and J ends, which lost 3 bases and 7 bases, there was a span of 10 bases. Germline V gene data show CDR1 as SQVTM and CDR2 as ANQGSEA. This CDR3 comprises 13 residues. The chain's CDR3 is CSVEGPSNSPLHF. CDR3 in DNA: TGCAGCGTTGAGGGCCCATCGAATTCACCCCTCCACTTT.

Ten or more counts support this clonotype. The V call is TRBV7-9, the J call TRBJ2-1; D tentatively fits TRBD1 or TRBD2 (7 bases each). Trimming stripped 4 bases from V and 6 bases from J, with 16 bases between. The CDR3 is 15 residues long. CDR1 SEHNR and CDR2 FQNEAQ come from the germline V gene (reference sequence). CDR3 DNA: TGTGCCAGCAGCTCAGGGGGGGGAAGCCTCAATGAGCAGTTCTTC. This codes for CASSSGGGSLNEQFF.

The chain is built from TRBV20-1 and TRBJ2-3; tentatively, D is TRBD2 (6 bases). The CDR3 is 14 residues long. Per the germline V gene, CDR1 is DFQATT and CDR2 is SNEGSKA (reference sequence). V shed 6 bases and J shed 2 bases, with 15 bases lying between them. CDR3 loop: CSAVGAGITDTQYF. The DNA for the CDR3 is TGCAGTGCCGTCGGGGCGGGGATCACAGATACGCAGTATTTT.